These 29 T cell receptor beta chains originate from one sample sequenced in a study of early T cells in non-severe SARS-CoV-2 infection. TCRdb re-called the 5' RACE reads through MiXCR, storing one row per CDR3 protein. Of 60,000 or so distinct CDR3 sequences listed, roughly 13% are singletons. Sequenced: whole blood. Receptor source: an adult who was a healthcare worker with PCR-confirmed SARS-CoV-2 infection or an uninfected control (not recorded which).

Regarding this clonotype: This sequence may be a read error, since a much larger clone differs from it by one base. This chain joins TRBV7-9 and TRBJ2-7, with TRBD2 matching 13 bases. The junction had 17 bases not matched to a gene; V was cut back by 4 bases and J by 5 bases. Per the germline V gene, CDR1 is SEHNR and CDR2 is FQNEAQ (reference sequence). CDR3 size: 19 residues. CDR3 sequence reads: CASSYSDQLAGGWVHEQYF. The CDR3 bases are TGTGCCAGCAGCTACAGTGACCAACTAGCGGGAGGGTGGGTCCACGAGCAGTACTTC.

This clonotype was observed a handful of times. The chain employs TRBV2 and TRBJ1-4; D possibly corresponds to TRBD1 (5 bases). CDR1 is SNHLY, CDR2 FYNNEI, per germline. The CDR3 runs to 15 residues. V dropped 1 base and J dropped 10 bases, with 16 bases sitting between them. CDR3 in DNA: TGTGCCAGCAGTGAAGGGGAGGGGATCATCGGAAAACTGTTTTTT. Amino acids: CASSEGEGIIGKLFF.

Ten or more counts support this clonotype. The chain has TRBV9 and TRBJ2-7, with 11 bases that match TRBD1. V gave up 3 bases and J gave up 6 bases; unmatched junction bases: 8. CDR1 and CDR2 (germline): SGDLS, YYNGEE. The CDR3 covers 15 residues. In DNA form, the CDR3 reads TGTGCCAGCAGCGCATGGGGACAGGGGGTTGGCGAGCAGTACTTC. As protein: CASSAWGQGVGEQYF.

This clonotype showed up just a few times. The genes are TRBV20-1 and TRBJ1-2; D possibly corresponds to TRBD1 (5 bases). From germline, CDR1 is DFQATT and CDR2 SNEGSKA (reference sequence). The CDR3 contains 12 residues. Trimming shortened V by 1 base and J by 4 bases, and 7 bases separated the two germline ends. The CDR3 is CSARGGGYGYTF. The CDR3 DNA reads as TGCAGTGCTAGAGGCGGGGGCTATGGCTACACCTTC.

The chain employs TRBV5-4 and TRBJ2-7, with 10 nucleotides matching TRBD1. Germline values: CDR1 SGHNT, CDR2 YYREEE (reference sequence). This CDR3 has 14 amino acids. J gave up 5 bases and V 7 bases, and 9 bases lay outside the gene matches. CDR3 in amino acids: CASGNRQGANEQYF. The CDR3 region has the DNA TGTGCCAGCGGAAATCGACAGGGGGCGAACGAGCAGTACTTC. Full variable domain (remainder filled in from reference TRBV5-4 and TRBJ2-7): ETGVTQSPTHLIKTRGQQVTLRCSSQSGHNTVSWYQQALGQGPQFIFQYYREEENGRGNFPPRFSGLQFPNYSSELNVNALELDDSALYLCASGNRQGANEQYFGPGTRLTVT.

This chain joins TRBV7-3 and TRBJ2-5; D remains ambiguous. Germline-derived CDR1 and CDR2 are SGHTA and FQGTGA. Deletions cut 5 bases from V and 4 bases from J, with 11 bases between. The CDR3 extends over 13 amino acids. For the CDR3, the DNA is TGTGCCAGCAGCGCCCAGCCACGAGAGACCCAGTACTTC. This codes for CASSAQPRETQYF.

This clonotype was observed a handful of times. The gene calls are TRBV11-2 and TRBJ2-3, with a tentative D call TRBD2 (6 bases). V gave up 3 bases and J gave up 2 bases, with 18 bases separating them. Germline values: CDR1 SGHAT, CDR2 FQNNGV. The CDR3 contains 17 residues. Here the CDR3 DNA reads TGTGCCAGCAGCTTTAGTCCCGGGACTCCTCTCACAGATACGCAGTATTTT. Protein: CASSFSPGTPLTDTQYF.

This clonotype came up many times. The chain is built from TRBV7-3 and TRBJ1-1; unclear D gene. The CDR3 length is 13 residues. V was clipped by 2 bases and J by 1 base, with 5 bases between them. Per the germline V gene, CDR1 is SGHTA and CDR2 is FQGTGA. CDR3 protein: CASSLSENTEAFF. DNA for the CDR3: TGTGCCAGCAGCTTATCCGAGAACACTGAAGCTTTCTTT.

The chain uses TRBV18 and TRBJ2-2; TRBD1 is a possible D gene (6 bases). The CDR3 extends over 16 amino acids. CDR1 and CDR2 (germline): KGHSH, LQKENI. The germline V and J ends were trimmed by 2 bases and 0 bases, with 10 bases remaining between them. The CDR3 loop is CASSPTRQANTGELFF. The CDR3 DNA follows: TGTGCCAGCTCACCAACGAGACAGGCGAACACCGGGGAGCTGTTTTTT. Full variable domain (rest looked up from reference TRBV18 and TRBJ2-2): NAGVMQNPRHLVRRRGQEARLRCSPMKGHSHVYWYRQLPEEGLKFMVYLQKENIIDESGMPKERFSAEFPKEGPSILRIQQVVRGDSAAYFCASSPTRQANTGELFFGEGSRLTVL.

CDR3 bases: TGTGCCAGGGGACGGTCGAGCTCCTACAATGAGCAGTTCTTC. Residues: CARGRSSSYNEQFF. The chain is built from TRBV21-1 and TRBJ2-1; no DNA check was done on the table's D call, TRBD1. TRBV21-1 is termed a pseudogene. The CDR3 is 14 amino acids.

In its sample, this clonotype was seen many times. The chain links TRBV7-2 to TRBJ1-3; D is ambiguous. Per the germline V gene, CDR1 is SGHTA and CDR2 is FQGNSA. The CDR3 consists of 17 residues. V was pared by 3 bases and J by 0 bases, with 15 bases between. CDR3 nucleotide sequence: TGTGCCAGCAGCTTTTTGGGTGTCCGTCCCTCTGGAAACACCATATATTTT. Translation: CASSFLGVRPSGNTIYF. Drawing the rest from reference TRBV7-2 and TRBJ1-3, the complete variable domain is GAGVSQSPSNKVTEKGKDVELRCDPISGHTALYWYRQSLGQGLEFLIYFQGNSAPDKSGLPSDRFSAERTGGSVSTLTIQRTQQEDSAVYLCASSFLGVRPSGNTIYFGEGSWLTVV.

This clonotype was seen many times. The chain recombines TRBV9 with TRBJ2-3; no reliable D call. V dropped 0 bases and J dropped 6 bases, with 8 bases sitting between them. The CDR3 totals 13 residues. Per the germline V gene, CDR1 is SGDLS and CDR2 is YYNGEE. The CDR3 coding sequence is TGTGCCAGCAGCGTAGCTGAGGCCGATACGCAGTATTTT. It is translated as CASSVAEADTQYF.

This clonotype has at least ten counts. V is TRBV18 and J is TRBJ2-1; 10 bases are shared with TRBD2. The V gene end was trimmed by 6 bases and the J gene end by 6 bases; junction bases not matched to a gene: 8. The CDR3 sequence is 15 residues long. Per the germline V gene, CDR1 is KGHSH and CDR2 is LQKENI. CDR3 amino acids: CASSLAGGFGNEQFF. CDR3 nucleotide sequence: TGTGCCAGCTCGTTAGCGGGAGGCTTTGGCAATGAGCAGTTCTTC. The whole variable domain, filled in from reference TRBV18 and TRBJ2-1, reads NAGVMQNPRHLVRRRGQEARLRCSPMKGHSHVYWYRQLPEEGLKFMVYLQKENIIDESGMPKERFSAEFPKEGPSILRIQQVVRGDSAAYFCASSLAGGFGNEQFFGPGTRLTVL.

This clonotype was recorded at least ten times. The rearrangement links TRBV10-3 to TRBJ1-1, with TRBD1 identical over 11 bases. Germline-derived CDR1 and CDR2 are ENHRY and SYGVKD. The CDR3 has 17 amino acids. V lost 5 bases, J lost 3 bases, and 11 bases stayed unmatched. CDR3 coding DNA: TGTGCCATCAGTTTGGGGGACAGGGGGATCTCGTACACTGAAGCTTTCTTT. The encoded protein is CAISLGDRGISYTEAFF.

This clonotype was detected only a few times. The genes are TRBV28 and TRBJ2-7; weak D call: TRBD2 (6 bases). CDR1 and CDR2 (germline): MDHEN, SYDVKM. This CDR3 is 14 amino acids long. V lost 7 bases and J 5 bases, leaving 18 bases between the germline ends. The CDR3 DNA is TGTGCCAGCATTCTAAGTAAGGGACTTCACGAGCAGTACTTC. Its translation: CASILSKGLHEQYF. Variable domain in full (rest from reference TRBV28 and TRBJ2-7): DVKVTQSSRYLVKRTGEKVFLECVQDMDHENMFWYRQDPGLGLRLIYFSYDVKMKEKGDIPEGYSVSREKKERFSLILESASTNQTSMYLCASILSKGLHEQYFGPGTRLTVT.

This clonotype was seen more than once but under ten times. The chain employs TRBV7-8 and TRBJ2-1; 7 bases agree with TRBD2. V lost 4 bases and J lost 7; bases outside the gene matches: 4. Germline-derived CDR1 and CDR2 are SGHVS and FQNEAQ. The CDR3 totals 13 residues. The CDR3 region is CASSYQLANEQFF. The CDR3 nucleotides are TGTGCCAGCAGCTATCAACTAGCGAATGAGCAGTTCTTC.

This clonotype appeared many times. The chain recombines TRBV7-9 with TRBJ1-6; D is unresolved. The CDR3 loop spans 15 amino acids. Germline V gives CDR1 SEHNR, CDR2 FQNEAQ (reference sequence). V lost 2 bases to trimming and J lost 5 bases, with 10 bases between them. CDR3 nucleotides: TGTGCCAGCAGCTTATTTGCTACAGATAATTCACCCCTCCACTTT. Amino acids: CASSLFATDNSPLHF.

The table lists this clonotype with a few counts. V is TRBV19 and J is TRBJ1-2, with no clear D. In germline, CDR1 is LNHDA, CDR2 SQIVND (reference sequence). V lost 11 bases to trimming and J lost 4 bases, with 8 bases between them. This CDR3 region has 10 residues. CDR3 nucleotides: TGTGCCGTGGGAAGCTATGGCTACACCTTC. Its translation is CAVGSYGYTF.

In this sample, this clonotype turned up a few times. The CDR3 spells CASSLHRGRGTNEKLFF. Written as DNA, the CDR3 is TGTGCCAGCAGTCTACACCGGGGGAGGGGAACTAATGAAAAACTGTTTTTT. The J gene is TRBJ1-4, the V gene TRBV12-3 or TRBV12-4, with D possibly matching TRBD1 (5 bases). The germline V and J ends were trimmed by 5 bases and 1 base, with 17 bases remaining between them. The CDR3 loop spans 17 amino acids.

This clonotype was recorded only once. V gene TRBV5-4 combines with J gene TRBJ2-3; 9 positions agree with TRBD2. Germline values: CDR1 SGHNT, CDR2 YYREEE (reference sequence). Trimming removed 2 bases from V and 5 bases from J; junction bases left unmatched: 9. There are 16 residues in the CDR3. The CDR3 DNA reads TGTGCCAGCAGCTTCCCTAGCGGGGCCGCGGGAGATACGCAGTATTTT. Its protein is CASSFPSGAAGDTQYF.

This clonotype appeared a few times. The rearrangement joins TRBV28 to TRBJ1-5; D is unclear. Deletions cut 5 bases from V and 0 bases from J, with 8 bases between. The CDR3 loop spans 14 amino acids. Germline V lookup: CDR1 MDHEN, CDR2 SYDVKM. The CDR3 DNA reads TGTGCCAGCAGTATGTCAGGTAGCAATCAGCCCCAGCATTTT. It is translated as CASSMSGSNQPQHF.

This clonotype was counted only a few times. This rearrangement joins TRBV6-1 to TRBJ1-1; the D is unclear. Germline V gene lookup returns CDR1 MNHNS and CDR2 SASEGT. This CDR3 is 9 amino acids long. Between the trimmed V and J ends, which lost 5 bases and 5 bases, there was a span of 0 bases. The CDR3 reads CASSTEAFF. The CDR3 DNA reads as TGTGCCAGCAGTACTGAAGCTTTCTTT.

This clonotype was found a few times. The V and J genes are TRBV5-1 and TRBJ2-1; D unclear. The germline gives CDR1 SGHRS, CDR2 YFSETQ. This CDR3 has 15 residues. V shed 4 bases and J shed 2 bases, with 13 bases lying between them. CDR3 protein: CASSIDGTTYNEQFF. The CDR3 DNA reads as TGCGCCAGCAGCATAGACGGTACGACCTACAATGAGCAGTTCTTC.

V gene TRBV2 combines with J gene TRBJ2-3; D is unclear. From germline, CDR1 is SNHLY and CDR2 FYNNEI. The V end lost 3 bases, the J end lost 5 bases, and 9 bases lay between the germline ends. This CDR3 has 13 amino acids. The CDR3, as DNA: TGTGCCAGCAGTGAGTGGGATGGAGATACGCAGTATTTT. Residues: CASSEWDGDTQYF.

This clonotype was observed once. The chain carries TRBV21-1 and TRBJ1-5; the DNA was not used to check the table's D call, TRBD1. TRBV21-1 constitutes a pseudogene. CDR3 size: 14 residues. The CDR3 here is CASSKTGGKQPQHF. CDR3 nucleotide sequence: TGTGCCAGCAGCAAAACAGGGGGCAAGCAGCCCCAGCATTTT.

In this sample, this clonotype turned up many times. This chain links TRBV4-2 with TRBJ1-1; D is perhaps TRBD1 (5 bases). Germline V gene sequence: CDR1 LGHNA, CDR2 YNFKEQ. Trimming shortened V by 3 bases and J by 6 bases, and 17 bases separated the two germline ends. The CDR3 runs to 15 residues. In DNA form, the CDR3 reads TGTGCCAGCAGCCATGTTCTGGGGGTTCTCTCTGAAGCTTTCTTT. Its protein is CASSHVLGVLSEAFF.

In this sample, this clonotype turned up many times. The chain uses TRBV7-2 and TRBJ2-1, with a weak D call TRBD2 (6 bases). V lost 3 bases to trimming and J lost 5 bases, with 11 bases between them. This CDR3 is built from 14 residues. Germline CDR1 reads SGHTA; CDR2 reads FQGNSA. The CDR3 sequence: CASSLRGGDNEQFF. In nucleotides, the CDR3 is TGTGCCAGCAGCTTGAGGGGCGGGGACAATGAGCAGTTCTTC. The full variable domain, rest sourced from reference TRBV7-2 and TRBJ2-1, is GAGVSQSPSNKVTEKGKDVELRCDPISGHTALYWYRQSLGQGLEFLIYFQGNSAPDKSGLPSDRFSAERTGGSVSTLTIQRTQQEDSAVYLCASSLRGGDNEQFFGPGTRLTVL.

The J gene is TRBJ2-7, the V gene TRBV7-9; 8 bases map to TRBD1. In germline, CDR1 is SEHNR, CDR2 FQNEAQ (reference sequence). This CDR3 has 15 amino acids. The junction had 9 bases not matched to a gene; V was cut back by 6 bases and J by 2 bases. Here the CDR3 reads CASSSVSQGAYEQYF. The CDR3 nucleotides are TGTGCCAGCAGTTCCGTTTCACAGGGGGCCTACGAGCAGTACTTC.

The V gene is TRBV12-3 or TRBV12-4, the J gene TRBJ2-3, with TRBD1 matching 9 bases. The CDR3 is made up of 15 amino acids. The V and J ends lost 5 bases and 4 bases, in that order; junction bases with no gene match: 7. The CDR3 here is CASSPGQGFPDTQYF. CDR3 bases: TGTGCCAGCAGTCCAGGACAGGGGTTTCCAGATACGCAGTATTTT.